The 25 T cell receptor beta chains below come from one sample, sequenced in a study of T cell changes during pregnancy in multiple sclerosis. Sequenced by immunoSEQ multiplex PCR; TCRdb stores in-frame clones only, minus some. Of 90,000 to 130,000 clones listed, about 90% are singletons. This specimen was peripheral blood, taken in the third trimester of pregnancy. These receptor sequences come from a female donor with multiple sclerosis, enrolled in a pregnancy study.

The V and J genes are TRBV18 and TRBJ1-4; a possible D gene is TRBD1 (6 bases). The ends were cut back, 1 base at V and 2 bases at J, with 8 bases in the middle. Germline loops: CDR1 KGHSH, CDR2 LQKENI. The CDR3 has 15 residues. The CDR3 DNA reads TGTGCCAGCTCACCACTACAGGGCACTAATGAAAAACTGTTTTTT. Its translation: CASSPLQGTNEKLFF.

V and J are TRBV30 and TRBJ1-2; no clear D gene. The CDR3 has 16 residues. The germline V and J ends were trimmed by 5 bases and 0 bases, with 19 bases remaining between them. From germline, CDR1 is GTSNPN and CDR2 SVGIG (reference sequence). The CDR3 loop is CAWAGFSLFPNYGYTF. The CDR3 region has the DNA TGTGCCTGGGCCGGGTTTTCCCTCTTTCCTAACTATGGCTACACCTTC.

The table lists this clone with a count of one. V usage is TRBV7-9 and J usage is TRBJ2-7; 10 bases match TRBD1. V gave up 5 bases and J gave up 5 bases; unmatched junction bases: 9. Germline CDR1 SEHNR, CDR2 FQNEAQ (reference sequence). CDR3 length: 15 residues. The CDR3 nucleotides read TGTGCCAGCAGCCGCCGTGGGACAGGGGAAAACGAGCAGTACTTC. It specifies CASSRRGTGENEQYF.

This clone was picked up one time. The V gene is TRBV5-1, the J gene TRBJ2-1, with TRBD2 matching 8 bases. V lost 0 bases, J lost 2 bases, and 4 bases stayed unmatched. The CDR3 totals 16 residues. Germline assignment: CDR1 SGHRS and CDR2 YFSETQ. The CDR3 nucleotides read TGCGCCAGCAGCTTGGCCGGGCGGGGGGCCTACAATGAGCAGTTCTTC. Translation gives CASSLAGRGAYNEQFF. Full variable domain (remainder filled in from reference TRBV5-1 and TRBJ2-1): KAGVTQTPRYLIKTRGQQVTLSCSPISGHRSVSWYQQTPGQGLQFLFEYFSETQRNKGNFPGRFSGRQFSNSRSEMNVSTLELGDSALYLCASSLAGRGAYNEQFFGPGTRLTVL.

This clone appeared a few times. This chain joins TRBV5-5 and TRBJ1-4; D not resolved. The germline V gene has CDR1 SGHKS and CDR2 YYEKEE (reference sequence). There are 11 residues in the CDR3. V shed 4 bases and J shed 8 bases, with 6 bases lying between them. The CDR3 region is CASSSQEKLFF. Here the CDR3 DNA reads TGTGCCAGCAGCAGCCAAGAAAAACTGTTTTTT.

The table lists this clone with a count of one. This chain connects TRBV5-4 to TRBJ2-1; 14 nucleotides align to TRBD2. The CDR3 length is 17 residues. In germline, CDR1 is SGHNT, CDR2 YYREEE (reference sequence). V lost 4 bases to trimming and J lost 2 bases; unmatched junction nucleotides: 5. The CDR3 region is CASSPGLAGAAYNEQFF. The DNA for the CDR3 is TGTGCCAGCAGCCCGGGACTAGCGGGGGCGGCCTACAATGAGCAGTTCTTC.

A single count supports this clone. This chain joins TRBV6-1 and TRBJ2-3; 10 positions match TRBD1. V gave up 4 bases and J gave up 2 bases; unmatched junction bases: 3. CDR1 and CDR2 from the germline V gene are MNHNS and SASEGT. The length of the CDR3 is 15 residues. The chain's CDR3 is CASSVGQGNTDTQYF. DNA for the CDR3: TGTGCCAGCAGTGTGGGACAGGGGAACACAGATACGCAGTATTTT.

This clone turned up a few times. The chain has TRBV28 and TRBJ2-2; the match to TRBD2 covers 7 bases. Germline V lookup: CDR1 MDHEN, CDR2 SYDVKM. The CDR3 spans 15 residues. J lost 3 bases, V lost 2 bases, and 3 bases had no gene match. CDR3 protein: CASSLGTTHTGELFF. CDR3 sequence (DNA): TGTGCCAGCAGTTTAGGGACTACCCACACCGGGGAGCTGTTTTTT.

J is TRBJ2-4 and V is TRBV25-1; 10 bases are a match to TRBD1. CDR1 is MGHDK, CDR2 SYGVNS, per germline. The CDR3 is 16 amino acids. V gave up 1 base and J gave up 1 base; unmatched junction bases: 1. CDR3 residues: CASSESDRGAKNIQYF. CDR3 bases: TGTGCCAGCAGTGAATCGGACAGGGGGGCCAAAAACATTCAGTACTTC. The whole variable domain, remainder taken from reference TRBV25-1 and TRBJ2-4, is EADIYQTPRYLVIGTGKKITLECSQTMGHDKMYWYQQDPGMELHLIHYSYGVNSTEKGDLSSESTVSRIRTEHFPLTLESARPSHTSQYLCASSESDRGAKNIQYFGAGTRLSVL.

The CDR3 region is CASSLDRNTGELFF. CDR3 nucleotide sequence: TGTGCCAGCAGCCTGGACAGGAACACCGGGGAGCTGTTTTTT. The V and J genes are TRBV7-3 and TRBJ2-2; TRBD1 might be the D (6 bases). The germline V gene has CDR1 SGHTA and CDR2 FQGTGA. There are 14 residues in the CDR3. V lost 5 bases to trimming and J lost 1 base, with 8 bases between them.

The genes are TRBV9 and TRBJ2-3; TRBD2 matches 11 bases. Trimming took 4 bases from V and 1 from J; bases not matched to a gene: 2. Looked up from germline, CDR1 is SGDLS and CDR2 is YYNGEE. This CDR3 is built from 15 residues. CDR3 sequence reads: CASSLGLAGTDTQYF. In DNA, the CDR3 is TGTGCCAGCAGCTTGGGACTAGCGGGCACAGATACGCAGTATTTT.

The chain joins TRBV2 to TRBJ2-3; tentatively, D is TRBD1 (5 bases). The CDR3 is 15 residues long. The germline V gene has CDR1 SNHLY and CDR2 FYNNEI. V was cut by 3 bases and J by 5 bases, with 15 bases left in between. DNA for the CDR3: TGTGCCAGCAGTGACCGACAGATTGCTGGAGATACGCAGTATTTT. This encodes CASSDRQIAGDTQYF.

The gene calls are TRBV27 and TRBJ2-7; TRBD2 aligns across 11 bases. The CDR3 is 14 amino acids. Per germline, CDR1 MNHEY and CDR2 SMNVEV (reference sequence). J gave up 9 bases and V 6 bases, and 10 bases lay outside the gene matches. The DNA of the CDR3 is TGTGCCAGCAGGATAGCGGGAGGGCCGTCTGGGCAGTACTTC. This codes for CASRIAGGPSGQYF.

The gene calls are TRBV11-1 and TRBJ1-2; TRBD1 matches at 7 bases. The CDR3 has 14 residues. Looked up from germline, CDR1 is SGHAT and CDR2 is FQDESV (reference sequence). The V and J ends lost 5 bases and 4 bases, in that order; junction bases with no gene match: 7. The CDR3 sequence is CASSARDSTYGYTF. For the CDR3, the DNA is TGTGCCAGCAGCGCACGGGACAGTACCTATGGCTACACCTTC.

CDR3 sequence: CASTDRAQLLHF. The CDR3 DNA reads as TGTGCCAGCACCGACAGAGCCCAACTCCTCCACTTT. The chain is built from TRBV25-1 and TRBJ1-6; tentative D call: TRBD1 (5 bases). CDR3 length: 12 amino acids. V was clipped by 7 bases and J by 15 bases, with 16 bases between them. Germline V lookup: CDR1 MGHDK, CDR2 SYGVNS.

In this sample, this clone turned up a few times. The V gene is TRBV9, the J gene TRBJ2-1; TRBD2 matches at 7 bases. Germline trimming cut 2 bases from V and 5 bases from J; bases unmatched to any gene: 1. CDR3 length: 13 residues. Germline V CDR1 and CDR2: SGDLS, YYNGEE. CDR3 DNA: TGTGCCAGCAGCGTCGGGACTAACAATGAGCAGTTCTTC. Amino acids: CASSVGTNNEQFF.

This clone was seen a single time. The chain recombines TRBV4-2 with TRBJ2-3; 9 nucleotides agree with TRBD2. In germline, CDR1 is LGHNA, CDR2 YNFKEQ. The CDR3 totals 17 residues. After removal of 4 bases from V and 0 bases from J, the junction contained 8 bases not matched to a gene. CDR3 nucleotide sequence: TGTGCCAGCAGCCCGTGGCTAGCGGGAATTAGCACAGATACGCAGTATTTT. The encoded protein is CASSPWLAGISTDTQYF.

This chain uses TRBV28 with TRBJ1-1; 7 positions match TRBD1. Unmatched junction bases numbered 6, after V lost 5 bases and J lost 0 bases. This CDR3 spans 15 amino acids. Per germline, CDR1 MDHEN and CDR2 SYDVKM. This chain's CDR3 is CASSIPTGLNTEAFF. CDR3 nucleotides: TGTGCCAGCAGTATTCCGACAGGGCTGAACACTGAAGCTTTCTTT.

The chain uses TRBV29-1 and TRBJ1-2; TRBD1 matches 8 bases. Germline values: CDR1 SQVTM, CDR2 ANQGSEA. This CDR3 comprises 12 residues. V was clipped by 7 bases and J by 4 bases; unmatched bases: 5. This CDR3 is CSGRTGLYGYTF. The CDR3 DNA sequence: TGCAGCGGTAGGACAGGGCTCTATGGCTACACCTTC.

The chain combines TRBV27 with TRBJ2-1; D may be TRBD2 (6 bases). The germline V gene has CDR1 MNHEY and CDR2 SMNVEV (reference sequence). V dropped 3 bases and J dropped 7 bases, with 13 bases sitting between them. This CDR3 contains 14 residues. CDR3 nucleotides: TGTGCCAGCAGTTTTGTGGGAGGCCTTAATGAGCAGTTCTTC. Encoded protein: CASSFVGGLNEQFF.

The gene calls are TRBV28 and TRBJ1-1; D is possibly TRBD1 (6 bases). Germline-derived CDR1 and CDR2 are MDHEN and SYDVKM. Trimming took off 8 bases at V and 1 base at J, with 8 bases between the two ends. This CDR3 comprises 12 residues. The CDR3: CASGTWNTEAFF. CDR3 in DNA: TGTGCCAGCGGGACATGGAACACTGAAGCTTTCTTT.

The chain links TRBV4-1 to TRBJ2-1; D is perhaps TRBD1 (7 bases). The CDR3 has 16 amino acids. Trimming pared 4 bases from V and 4 bases from J, leaving 17 bases between. Germline values: CDR1 MGHRA, CDR2 YSYEKL. This CDR3 is CASSPRGDSRYNEQFF. In DNA, the CDR3 is TGCGCCAGCAGCCCCAGGGGGGACAGTAGGTACAATGAGCAGTTCTTC.

The table lists this clone with a count of one. The chain employs TRBV10-3 and TRBJ1-4, with 7 bases lining up with TRBD1. The CDR3 is made up of 13 amino acids. V was pared by 6 bases and J by 5 bases, with 3 bases of the junction left unmatched. Germline loops: CDR1 ENHRY, CDR2 SYGVKD. The DNA of the CDR3 is TGTGCCATCAGGGACAGGAGAAATGAAAAACTGTTTTTT. Translated, it gives CAIRDRRNEKLFF.

The chain has TRBV7-9 and TRBJ2-5, with TRBD1 identical over 9 bases. The V gene end was trimmed by 8 bases and the J gene end by 5 bases; junction bases not matched to a gene: 12. Germline assignment: CDR1 SEHNR and CDR2 FQNEAQ (reference sequence). This CDR3 contains 15 residues. The CDR3 loop reads CASVRTGTGPETQYF. The CDR3 nucleotides read TGTGCCAGCGTTCGTACCGGGACAGGGCCGGAGACCCAGTACTTC.

This chain connects TRBV7-2 to TRBJ1-1; 12 nucleotides match TRBD1. V shed 4 bases and J 0 bases; nucleotides not matched to a gene: 12. This CDR3 has 19 amino acids. Germline CDR1 reads SGHTA; CDR2 reads FQGNSA. The CDR3 protein is CASSSRDRGRRTMNTEAFF. The CDR3 DNA sequence: TGTGCCAGCAGCTCGCGGGACAGGGGGCGTCGGACCATGAACACTGAAGCTTTCTTT.